These 3 T cell receptor beta chains originate from one sample sequenced in a study of T cell responses to AZD1222 COVID-19 vaccine. Assay used: immunoSEQ multiplex PCR; TCRdb lists only in-frame clones, some missing. There are approximately 150,000 clones in the sample; roughly 91% occur only once, and around 5.4% lies in the top ten. Sequenced material: peripheral blood, taken on day 0 of AZD1222 vaccination. Every receptor here comes from an adult in good health.

The V gene is TRBV21-1, the J gene TRBJ2-7; TRBD2 reflects the table's D call only, with no check against the DNA. TRBV21-1 is annotated as a pseudogene. The CDR3 has 11 residues. The CDR3: CARHGVGGEYF. The CDR3 region has the DNA TGTGCCAGACACGGAGTGGGGGGAGAGTACTTC.

J is TRBJ1-4 and V is TRBV3-1 (or the pseudogene TRBV3-2), with 7 bases lining up with TRBD1. CDR1 and CDR2 (germline): LGHDT, YNNKEL (reference sequence). V shed 3 bases and J 2 bases; nucleotides not matched to a gene: 3. The CDR3 length is 15 residues. The CDR3 coding sequence is TGTGCCAGCAGCCAGCTACAGGGGACTAATGAAAAACTGTTTTTT. Protein product: CASSQLQGTNEKLFF.

This chain links TRBV10-3 with TRBJ2-1; D may match TRBD1 or TRBD2 (5 bases each). CDR3 length: 15 residues. Germline CDR1 reads ENHRY; CDR2 reads SYGVKD. Trimming left V 4 bases short and J 7 bases short, with 17 bases between. The CDR3 is CAISVGRAEGNEQFF. The DNA for the CDR3 is TGTGCCATCAGTGTGGGGCGGGCCGAGGGAAATGAGCAGTTCTTC.